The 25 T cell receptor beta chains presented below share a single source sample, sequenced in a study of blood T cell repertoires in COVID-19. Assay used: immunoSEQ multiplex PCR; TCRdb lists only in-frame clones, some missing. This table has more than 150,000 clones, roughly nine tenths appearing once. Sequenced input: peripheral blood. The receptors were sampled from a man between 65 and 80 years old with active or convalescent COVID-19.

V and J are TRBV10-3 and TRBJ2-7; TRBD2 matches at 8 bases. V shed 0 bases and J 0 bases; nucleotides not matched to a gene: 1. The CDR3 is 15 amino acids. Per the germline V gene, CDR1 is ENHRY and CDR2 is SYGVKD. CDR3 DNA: TGTGCCATCAGTGAGTCCAGCGGGAGCTCCTACGAGCAGTACTTC. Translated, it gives CAISESSGSSYEQYF.

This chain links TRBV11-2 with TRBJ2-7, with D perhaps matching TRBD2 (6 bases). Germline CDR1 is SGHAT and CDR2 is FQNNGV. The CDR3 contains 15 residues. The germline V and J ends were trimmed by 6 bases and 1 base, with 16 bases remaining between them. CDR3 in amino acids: CASSPSGGVSYEQYF. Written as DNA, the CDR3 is TGTGCCAGCAGTCCATCCGGAGGGGTTTCCTACGAGCAGTACTTC.

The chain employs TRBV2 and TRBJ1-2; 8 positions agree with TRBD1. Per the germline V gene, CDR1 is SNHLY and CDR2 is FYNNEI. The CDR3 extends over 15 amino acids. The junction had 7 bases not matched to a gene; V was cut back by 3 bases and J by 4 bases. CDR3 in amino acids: CASSERTGRVYGYTF. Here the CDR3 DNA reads TGTGCCAGCAGTGAGCGGACAGGGCGGGTCTATGGCTACACCTTC.

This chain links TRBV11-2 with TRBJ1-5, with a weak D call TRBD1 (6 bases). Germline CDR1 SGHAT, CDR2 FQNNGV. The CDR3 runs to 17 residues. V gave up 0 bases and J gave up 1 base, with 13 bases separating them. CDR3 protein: CASSLDHAGVSNQPQHF. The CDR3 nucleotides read TGTGCCAGCAGCTTAGATCATGCAGGGGTGAGCAATCAGCCCCAGCATTTT.

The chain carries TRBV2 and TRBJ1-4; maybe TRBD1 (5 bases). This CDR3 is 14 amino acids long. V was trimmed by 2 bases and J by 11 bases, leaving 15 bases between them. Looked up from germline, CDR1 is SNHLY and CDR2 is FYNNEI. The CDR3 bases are TGTGCCAGCAGTGAAAGACAGACTTTAAGCAAACTGTTTTTT. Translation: CASSERQTLSKLFF.

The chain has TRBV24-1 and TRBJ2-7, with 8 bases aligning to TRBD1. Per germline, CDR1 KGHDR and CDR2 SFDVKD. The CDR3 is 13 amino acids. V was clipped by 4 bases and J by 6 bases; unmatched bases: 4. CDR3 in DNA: TGTGCCACCAGTGACCCGGACAGGGCCGAGCAGTACTTC. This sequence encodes CATSDPDRAEQYF.

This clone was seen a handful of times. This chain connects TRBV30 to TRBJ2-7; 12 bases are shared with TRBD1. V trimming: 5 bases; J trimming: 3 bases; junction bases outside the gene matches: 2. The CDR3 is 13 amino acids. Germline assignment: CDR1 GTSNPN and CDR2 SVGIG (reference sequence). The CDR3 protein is CAWGDRGHYEQYF. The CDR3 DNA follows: TGTGCCTGGGGGGACAGGGGGCACTACGAGCAGTACTTC.

The CDR3 loop is CASSPIQGPLHF. CDR3 nucleotide sequence: TGTGCCAGCAGCCCAATACAGGGCCCCCTCCACTTT. The rearrangement links TRBV7-9 to TRBJ1-6; D is possibly TRBD1 (6 bases). The CDR3 is 12 residues long. With 5 bases removed from V and 13 bases from J, the gap between germline ends came to 12 bases. Germline V gene sequence: CDR1 SEHNR, CDR2 FQNEAQ (reference sequence).

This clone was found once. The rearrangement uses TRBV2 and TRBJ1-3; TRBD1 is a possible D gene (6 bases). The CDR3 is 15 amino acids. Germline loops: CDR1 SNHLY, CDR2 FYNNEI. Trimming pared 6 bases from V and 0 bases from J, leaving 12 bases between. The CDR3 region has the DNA TGTGCCAGCAGGTGGGGGCTACACTCTGGAAACACCATATATTTT. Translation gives CASRWGLHSGNTIYF.

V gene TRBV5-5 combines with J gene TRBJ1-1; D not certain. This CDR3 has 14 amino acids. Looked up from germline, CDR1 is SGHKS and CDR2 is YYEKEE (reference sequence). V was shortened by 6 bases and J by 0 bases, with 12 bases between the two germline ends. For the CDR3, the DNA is TGTGCCAGCACCTACCGACTGATGAACACTGAAGCTTTCTTT. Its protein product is CASTYRLMNTEAFF. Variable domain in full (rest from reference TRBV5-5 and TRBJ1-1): DAGVTQSPTHLIKTRGQQVTLRCSPISGHKSVSWYQQVLGQGPQFIFQYYEKEERGRGNFPDRFSARQFPNYSSELNVNALLLGDSALYLCASTYRLMNTEAFFGQGTRLTVV.

In nucleotides, the CDR3 is TGTGCCAGCAGTCCGCCAGACAGGGAGTACACTGAAGCTTTCTTT. Translation: CASSPPDREYTEAFF. The rearrangement links TRBV28 to TRBJ1-1; 7 nucleotides agree with TRBD1. V lost 5 bases and J lost 3; bases outside the gene matches: 9. CDR1 MDHEN and CDR2 SYDVKM come from the germline V gene. CDR3 size: 15 residues.

CDR3 sequence (DNA): TGCAGCGTCGCCTATGGTGTTTATGGCTACACCTTC. It translates to CSVAYGVYGYTF. The chain is built from TRBV29-1 and TRBJ1-2; D is unclear. The CDR3 loop spans 12 amino acids. Germline values: CDR1 SQVTM, CDR2 ANQGSEA. V lost 6 bases and J lost 5, with 13 bases in between. The full variable domain, rest sourced from reference TRBV29-1 and TRBJ1-2, is SAVISQKPSRDICQRGTSLTIQCQVDSQVTMMFWYRQQPGQSLTLIATANQGSEATYESGFVIDKFPISRPNLTFSTLTVSNMSPEDSSIYLCSVAYGVYGYTFGSGTRLTVV.

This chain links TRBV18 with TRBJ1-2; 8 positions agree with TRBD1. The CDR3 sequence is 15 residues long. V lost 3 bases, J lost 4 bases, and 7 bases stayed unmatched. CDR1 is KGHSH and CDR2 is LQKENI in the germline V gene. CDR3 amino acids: CASSPDRAGPYGYTF. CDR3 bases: TGTGCCAGCTCACCGGACAGGGCGGGACCCTATGGCTACACCTTC.

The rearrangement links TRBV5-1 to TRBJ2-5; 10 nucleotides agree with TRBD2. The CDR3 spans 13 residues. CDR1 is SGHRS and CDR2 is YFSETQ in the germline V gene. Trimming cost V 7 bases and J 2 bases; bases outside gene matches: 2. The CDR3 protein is CASGLAEQETQYF. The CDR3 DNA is TGCGCCAGCGGACTAGCGGAACAAGAGACCCAGTACTTC.

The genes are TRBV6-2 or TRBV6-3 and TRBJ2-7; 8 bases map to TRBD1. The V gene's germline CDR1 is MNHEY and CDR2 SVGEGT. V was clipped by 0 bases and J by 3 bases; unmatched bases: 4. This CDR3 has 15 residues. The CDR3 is CASSYSQGAYYEQYF. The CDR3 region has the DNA TGTGCCAGCAGTTACTCTCAGGGGGCTTACTACGAGCAGTACTTC.

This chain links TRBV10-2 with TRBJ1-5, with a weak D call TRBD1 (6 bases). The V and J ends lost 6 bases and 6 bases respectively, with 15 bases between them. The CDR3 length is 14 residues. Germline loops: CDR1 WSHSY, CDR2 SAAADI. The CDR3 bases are TGCGCCAGCAGCCCGCAGGGGCTTAGTCAGCCCCAGCATTTT. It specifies CASSPQGLSQPQHF.

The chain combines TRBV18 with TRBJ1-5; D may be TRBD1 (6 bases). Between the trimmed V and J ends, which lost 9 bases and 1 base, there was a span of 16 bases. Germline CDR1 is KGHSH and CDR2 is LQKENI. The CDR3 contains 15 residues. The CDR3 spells CASSGTPASNQPQHF. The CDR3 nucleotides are TGTGCCAGTTCCGGGACACCCGCCAGCAATCAGCCCCAGCATTTT.

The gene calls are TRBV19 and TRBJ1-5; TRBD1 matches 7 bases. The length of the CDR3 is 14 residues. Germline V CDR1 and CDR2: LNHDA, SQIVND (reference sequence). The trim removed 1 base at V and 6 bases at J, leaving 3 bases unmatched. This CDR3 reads CASSIGQGGQPQHF. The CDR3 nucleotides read TGTGCCAGTAGTATAGGTCAGGGGGGTCAGCCCCAGCATTTT.

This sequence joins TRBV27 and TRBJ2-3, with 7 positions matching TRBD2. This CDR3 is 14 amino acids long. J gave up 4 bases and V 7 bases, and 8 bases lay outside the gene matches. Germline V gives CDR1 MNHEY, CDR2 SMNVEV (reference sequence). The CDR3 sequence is CASKVAGWADTQYF. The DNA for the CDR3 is TGTGCCAGCAAGGTAGCGGGCTGGGCAGATACGCAGTATTTT.

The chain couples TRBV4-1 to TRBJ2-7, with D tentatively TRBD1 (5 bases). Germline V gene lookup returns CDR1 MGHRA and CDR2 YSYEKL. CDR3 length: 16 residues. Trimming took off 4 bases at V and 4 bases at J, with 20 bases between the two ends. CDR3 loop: CASSRRRDSVSYEQYF. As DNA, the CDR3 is TGCGCCAGCAGCCGGCGCCGAGACAGTGTATCATACGAGCAGTACTTC.

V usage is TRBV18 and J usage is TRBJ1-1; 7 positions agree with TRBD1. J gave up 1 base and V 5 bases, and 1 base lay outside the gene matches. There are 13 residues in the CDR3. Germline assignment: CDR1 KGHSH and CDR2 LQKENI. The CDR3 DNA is TGTGCCAGCTCATACAGGGGGAACACTGAAGCTTTCTTT. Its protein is CASSYRGNTEAFF.

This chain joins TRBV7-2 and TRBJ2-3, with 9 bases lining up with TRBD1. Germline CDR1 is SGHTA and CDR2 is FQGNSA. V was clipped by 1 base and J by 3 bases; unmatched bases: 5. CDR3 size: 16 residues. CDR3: CASSLGTGARTDTQYF. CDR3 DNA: TGTGCCAGCAGCTTAGGGACAGGGGCCCGTACAGATACGCAGTATTTT.

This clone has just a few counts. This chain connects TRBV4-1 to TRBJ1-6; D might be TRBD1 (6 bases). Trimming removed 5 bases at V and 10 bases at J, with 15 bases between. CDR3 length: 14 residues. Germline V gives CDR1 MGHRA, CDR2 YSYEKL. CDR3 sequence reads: CASSSLGGGSPLHF. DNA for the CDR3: TGCGCCAGCAGCTCTCTTGGGGGCGGGTCACCCCTCCACTTT.

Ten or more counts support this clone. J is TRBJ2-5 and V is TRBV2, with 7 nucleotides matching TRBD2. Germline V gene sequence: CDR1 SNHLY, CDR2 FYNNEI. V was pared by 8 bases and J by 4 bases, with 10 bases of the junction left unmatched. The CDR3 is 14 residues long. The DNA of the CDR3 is TGTGCCAGCGGACTCGGGACTACCCCAGAGACCCAGTACTTC. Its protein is CASGLGTTPETQYF.

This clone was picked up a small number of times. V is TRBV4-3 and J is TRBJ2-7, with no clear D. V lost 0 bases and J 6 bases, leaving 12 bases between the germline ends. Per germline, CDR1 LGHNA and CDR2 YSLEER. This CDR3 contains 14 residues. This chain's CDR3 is CASSQDPLSSEQYF. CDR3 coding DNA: TGCGCCAGCAGCCAAGATCCCCTTAGTAGCGAGCAGTACTTC.